This is a list of T cell receptor beta chains from one sample in a study of long-term antiretroviral therapy in people with HIV. Generated by immunoSEQ multiplex PCR, the TCRdb table keeps only in-frame clones and is missing some. The sample carries about 17,000 clones, approximately 80% recorded once. This specimen consisted of unsorted PBMCs, obtained just under 2.6 years before starting antiretroviral therapy. Receptors originate from a woman between 50 and 59 years old with HIV. Both conserved end residues are part of each CDR3. D genes are given only for firm matches. Size values are once, few and many counts, or a class for expanded clones, and some rows have none.

>TRBV30|TRBJ1-5|TRBD1|.
CAWGQGGQPQHF
TGTGCCTGGGGACAGGGAGGTCAGCCCCAGCATTTT
>TRBV27|TRBJ2-1|TRBD2|.
CASSLARGGLHEQFF
TGTGCCAGCAGTTTAGCCCGGGGGGGCCTTCATGAGCAGTTCTTC
>TRBV7-9|TRBJ1-1|.|.
CASSLIGASNTEAFF
TGTGCCAGCAGCTTAATCGGGGCCTCGAACACTGAAGCTTTCTTT
>TRBV12-5|TRBJ2-5|.|.
CASGSATGLQGTQYF
TGTGCTAGTGGTTCAGCAACCGGATTGCAAGGGACCCAGTACTTC
>TRBV19|TRBJ1-1|.|.
CASSITPTWGNTEAFF
TGTGCCAGTAGTATAACCCCCACTTGGGGTAACACTGAAGCTTTCTTT
>TRBV4-1|TRBJ1-1|TRBD1|few
CASSLRTGNTEAFF
TGCGCCAGCAGCCTCCGGACAGGGAACACTGAAGCTTTCTTT
>TRBV27|TRBJ2-7|TRBD1|.
CASSSWDVQGIHEQYF
TGTGCCAGCAGTTCATGGGACGTACAGGGGATCCACGAGCAGTACTTC
>TRBV10-3|TRBJ1-1|.|.
CAIRGNTEAFF
TGTGCCATCAGGGGGAACACTGAAGCTTTCTTT
>TRBV30|TRBJ2-3|TRBD1|.
CARDRTSTDTQYF
TGTGCCCGGGACAGGACTAGCACAGATACGCAGTATTTT
>TRBV19|TRBJ2-3|.|.
CASNIEHRSPDTQYF
TGTGCCAGTAATATCGAACATAGAAGTCCAGATACGCAGTATTTT
>TRBV29-1|TRBJ1-1|.|.
CSVEAGQNTEAFF
TGCAGCGTTGAAGCAGGGCAGAACACTGAAGCTTTCTTT
>TRBV12-5|TRBJ1-5|TRBD1|.
CASGPGTGAQPQHF
TGTGCTAGTGGTCCAGGGACAGGGGCCCAGCCCCAGCATTTT
>TRBV10-1|TRBJ1-1|.|.
CASSESGRNTEAFF
TGCGCCAGCAGTGAATCAGGGAGAAACACTGAAGCTTTCTTT
>TRBV30|TRBJ1-6|.|.
CAWSVKGSNSPLHF
TGTGCCTGGAGTGTAAAGGGGTCTAATTCACCCCTCCACTTT
>TRBV6-1|TRBJ2-3|.|.
CASSELIASGTDTQYF
TGTGCCAGCAGTGAGCTAATAGCTTCGGGCACAGATACGCAGTATTTT
>TRBV28|TRBJ2-7|.|.
CASSIHYEQYF
TGTGCCAGCAGTATCCACTACGAGCAGTACTTC
>TRBV18|TRBJ1-5|.|.
CASSPDRGGNQPQHF
TGTGCCAGCTCTCCTGACAGAGGTGGGAATCAGCCCCAGCATTTT
>TRBV28|TRBJ1-4|.|.
CASSVEGGNEKLFF
TGTGCCAGCAGTGTGGAGGGAGGAAATGAAAAACTGTTTTTT
>TRBV27|TRBJ1-6|TRBD1|few
CASSFGTGNSPLHF
TGTGCCAGCAGTTTCGGGACAGGGAATTCACCCCTCCACTTT
>TRBV18|TRBJ1-2|.|once
CASSHATGKNGYTF
TGTGCCAGCTCACACGCTACAGGAAAGAATGGCTACACCTTC